Sequencing of this TCR beta chain was carried out in a study of breast tumors, draining lymph nodes, adjacent tissues. Study-level results: Luminal-like breast cancer showed significantly greater tumor-nontumor repertoire similarity than basal-like breast cancer did. Tumor TCR diversity was below lymph nodes but above nontumor tissue. Most tumor T cells seemingly derive from lymph node, then expand in tumor.

Trimming left V 6 bases short and J 10 bases short, with 15 bases between. The length of the CDR3 is 12 residues. Germline V gives CDR1 SGHNT, CDR2 YENEEA. This clonotype came up a few times. Antigen specificity is unknown. Axillary draining lymph nodes of breast cancer patients supplied the node samples. TCRdb reanalysed the multiplex PCR reads using MiXCR and keeps one entry per CDR3 protein. The sample consists of approximately 170,000 distinct CDR3 sequences, 33% of them appearing once. The source material was axillary lymph node tissue. The chain has TRBV11-3 and TRBJ1-1; possibly TRBD1 for D (5 bases). The TCR originated in a female donor with breast cancer. Some clones in this sample may be carry-over from other donors' samples. The chain's CDR3 is CASSSRVGAAFF. CDR3 coding DNA: TGTGCCAGCAGTTCTAGGGTCGGGGCAGCTTTCTTT.